The 7 T cell receptor beta chains in this list originate from one sample, sequenced in a study of blood T cell repertoires in COVID-19. Measured with immunoSEQ multiplex PCR; TCRdb has only the in-frame clones, and not every one. There are approximately 61,000 clones in the sample; approximately 80% occur only once, and less than 25% lies in the top ten. Material for sequencing was peripheral blood. The receptors were gathered from a man aged 80 or over with active or convalescent COVID-19.

A word on this clone: The junction shows a germline mismatch at one end, possibly a read error. This chain links TRBV6-2 or TRBV6-3 with TRBJ2-7; 7 bases map to TRBD2. This CDR3 is built from 13 residues. Germline V CDR1 and CDR2: MNHEY, SVGEGT. The CDR3 DNA reads TGTGCCAGCAGTTACCCCCCGCCTGGGACTAATGAGTGG. Its protein product is CASSYPPPGTNEW.

The J gene is TRBJ2-7, the V gene TRBV7-2; 13 bases line up with TRBD2. Germline CDR1 SGHTA, CDR2 FQGNSA. With V trimmed by 4 bases and J by 3 bases, 3 bases remained unmatched. The CDR3 is made up of 15 amino acids. CDR3 amino acids: CASSWTSGGNYEQYF. CDR3 bases: TGTGCCAGCAGCTGGACTAGCGGGGGAAACTACGAGCAGTACTTC.

The V and J genes are TRBV18 and TRBJ1-6, with no clear D. Germline V gene sequence: CDR1 KGHSH, CDR2 LQKENI. V lost 6 bases, J lost 0 bases, and 18 bases lay in between. This CDR3 comprises 18 residues. Here the CDR3 reads CASSTQSDLSSYNSPLHF. Here the CDR3 DNA reads TGTGCCAGCTCTACCCAATCGGACTTGAGCTCCTATAATTCACCCCTCCACTTT.

The gene calls are TRBV5-6 and TRBJ1-1, with D perhaps matching TRBD1 (5 bases). The CDR3 has 13 residues. Germline CDR1 reads SGHDT; CDR2 reads YYEEEE. V was shortened by 10 bases and J by 0 bases, with 13 bases between the two germline ends. CDR3 sequence: CAARRQMNTEAFF. CDR3 nucleotides: TGTGCCGCCCGGAGACAGATGAACACTGAAGCTTTCTTT.

The gene calls are TRBV10-3 and TRBJ1-3; D is possibly TRBD1 (5 bases). The CDR3 spans 14 residues. The germline V gene has CDR1 ENHRY and CDR2 SYGVKD. With 6 bases removed from V and 4 bases from J, the gap between germline ends came to 13 bases. The chain's CDR3 is CAISQTGGGNTIYF. CDR3 coding DNA: TGTGCCATCAGCCAAACTGGGGGGGGAAACACCATATATTTT.

This clone was detected a few times. J is TRBJ1-1 and V is TRBV5-3; 7 nucleotides line up with TRBD1. Being an ORF, TRBV5-3 has a function that is uncertain. V shed 1 base, J shed 0 bases, and the junction held 9 bases outside the gene matches. The CDR3 is 17 amino acids. CDR3 sequence (DNA): TGTGCCAGAAGCTTGCCACAGGGGCTCGCAATGAACACTGAAGCTTTCTTT. This encodes CARSLPQGLAMNTEAFF.

The chain recombines TRBV5-4 with TRBJ1-4, with 9 nucleotides matching TRBD1. The CDR3 is made up of 14 amino acids. The V and J ends lost 4 bases and 7 bases, in that order; junction bases with no gene match: 5. CDR1 and CDR2 from the germline V gene are SGHNT and YYREEE (reference sequence). The CDR3 region is CASSQQGASEKLFF. CDR3 coding DNA: TGTGCCAGCAGCCAACAGGGGGCGAGTGAAAAACTGTTTTTT.